This is a list of T cell receptor beta chains from one sample in a study of blood T cell repertoires in COVID-19. The data were produced by immunoSEQ multiplex PCR, yet TCRdb's version contains in-frame clones alone and is incomplete. The profile shows 130,000 or so clones, roughly nine tenths of them singletons. Sequenced: peripheral blood. These TCRs come from a woman aged 70-85 years with COVID-19, enrolled during active disease. Both conserved end residues are part of each CDR3. D genes are given only for firm matches. Where a row states a size, it is once, few, many or the class of an expanded clone; other rows omit it.

v_gene,j_gene,d_gene,abundance,len,CDR3aa
TRBV27,TRBJ2-2,TRBD2,.,19,CASSSYVELAGGYTGELFF
TRBV5-1,TRBJ2-7,TRBD2,.,16,CASATTSGGPGNEQYF
TRBV19,TRBJ2-7,.,.,15,CASSITGQLFYEQYF
TRBV5-8,TRBJ2-2,TRBD1,.,15,CASRLGTGSTGELFF
TRBV28,TRBJ1-5,.,.,19,CASSSPTLSREERNQPQHF
TRBV18,TRBJ1-1,TRBD1,once,14,CASSQGQGNTEAFF
TRBV7-8,TRBJ1-5,.,.,13,CASSLVENQPQHF
TRBV28,TRBJ2-4,.,.,13,CASTTGRGNIQYF
TRBV5-1,TRBJ2-5,TRBD1,.,14,CASNIGQGQETQYF
TRBV10-2,TRBJ1-1,TRBD1,.,18,CASSESGTGGYQITEAFF
TRBV11-2,TRBJ2-7,.,.,11,CAVGGAYEQYF
TRBV9,TRBJ1-1,.,.,14,CASSVGAKVSEAFF
TRBV11-2,TRBJ2-7,.,.,13,CASSLDLRLEQYF
TRBV18,TRBJ2-3,.,.,14,CASSPWQAGDTQYF
TRBV6-6,TRBJ1-1,.,.,13,CASSLQENTEAFF
TRBV20-1,TRBJ2-5,TRBD1,.,14,CSASRTGNVETQYF
TRBV30,TRBJ1-2,.,few,11,CAWSRGNGYTF
TRBV5-1,TRBJ1-2,.,.,15,CASSLGGGMSYGYTF
TRBV7-3,TRBJ2-5,TRBD1,.,17,CASSSGVGTGPQETQYF
TRBV29-1,TRBJ1-1,.,.,12,CSVVGGYTEAFF
TRBV6-5,TRBJ2-7,.,.,14,CASSFSGSSYEQYF
TRBV24-1,TRBJ2-2,TRBD2,once,17,CATSDLGAGANTGELFF
TRBV9,TRBJ1-4,.,.,15,CASSPAPTGRGKLFF
TRBV4-2,TRBJ2-7,.,.,16,CASSQELDTYSYEQYF
TRBV3-1/TRBV3-2,TRBJ2-3,TRBD2,.,15,CASSSGLAGTDTQYF
TRBV5-1,TRBJ2-7,TRBD1,.,12,CASRRTGWEQYF
TRBV2,TRBJ1-1,.,.,13,CASSEGGRAEAFF
TRBV27,TRBJ2-7,TRBD1,.,13,CASSPGGPYEQYF
TRBV5-1,TRBJ1-1,.,.,15,CASSSGSRVNTEAFF
TRBV18,TRBJ1-1,.,.,13,CASSATGPTEAFF
TRBV30,TRBJ1-6,TRBD1,.,13,CAWTLGQLSALHF
TRBV20-1,TRBJ2-5,TRBD2,.,19,CSASLSPWTSGGVQETQYF
TRBV7-2,TRBJ2-7,TRBD2,.,19,CASSLVGTSGGASSYEQYF
TRBV11-2,TRBJ1-1,.,.,15,CASSSTQGLGTEAFF
TRBV7-9,TRBJ2-7,TRBD1,.,13,CASSFPDRGEQYF
TRBV19,TRBJ1-6,.,.,14,CASSMDSSNSPLHF
TRBV12-3/TRBV12-4,TRBJ2-7,.,.,12,CASSLTRYEQYF
TRBV30,TRBJ1-6,.,.,13,CAWSVYTNSPLHF
TRBV5-6,TRBJ2-2,.,.,16,CASSALYRVNTGELFF
TRBV19,TRBJ2-7,TRBD1,.,16,CASSIETRTGFYEQYF
TRBV30,TRBJ1-5,TRBD1,.,13,CACEGQRGWPQHF
TRBV19,TRBJ1-5,.,.,17,CASRGGDARYGNQPQHF